The present T cell receptor (beta chain) was sequenced within a study of cytomegalovirus exposure and HLA in healthy donors. Overall study context: About 85 million unique TCR sequences came from HLA-typed donors in an early release.

This PCR relied on a set of 60 Vbeta primers and 13 Jbeta primers. TCRdb keeps only in-frame clones here, not all; method: immunoSEQ multiplex PCR. Here the sample spans some 130,000 clones, 77% being singletons. V lost 5 bases, J lost 5 bases, and 6 bases stayed unmatched. Germline V lookup: CDR1 SGHNT, CDR2 YENEEA. This CDR3 is built from 13 residues. Sequencing used PBMCs. This clonotype was obtained from a male donor in good health and CMV-seropositive. This chain connects TRBV11-3 to TRBJ2-7, with 7 bases lining up with TRBD1. The CDR3 bases are TGTGCCAGCAGCATTCCCGGGACAGACGAGCAGTACTTC. This codes for CASSIPGTDEQYF.